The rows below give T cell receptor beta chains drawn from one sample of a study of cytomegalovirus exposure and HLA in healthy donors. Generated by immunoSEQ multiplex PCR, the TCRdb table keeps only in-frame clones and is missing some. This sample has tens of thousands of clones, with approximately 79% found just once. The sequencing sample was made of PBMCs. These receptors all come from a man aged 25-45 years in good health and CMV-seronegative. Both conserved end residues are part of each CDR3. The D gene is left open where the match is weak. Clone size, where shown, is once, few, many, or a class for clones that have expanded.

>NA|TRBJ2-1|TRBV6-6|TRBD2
CASSQAGSSYNEQFF
TGTGCCAGCAGTCAAGCGGGGTCCTCTTACAATGAGCAGTTCTTC
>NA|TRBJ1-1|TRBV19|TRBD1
CASSPTTGVNTEAFF
TGTGCCAGTAGCCCTACGACAGGGGTGAACACTGAAGCTTTCTTT
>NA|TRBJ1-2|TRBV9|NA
CASSVGFSGGYTF
TGTGCCAGCAGCGTAGGGTTCTCGGGTGGCTACACCTTC
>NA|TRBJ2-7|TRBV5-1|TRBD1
CASSFTLRTGGLNEQYF
TGCGCCAGCAGCTTTACCCTTAGGACAGGGGGCTTAAACGAGCAGTACTTC
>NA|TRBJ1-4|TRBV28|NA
CASSSPGSTNEKLFF
TGTGCCAGCAGTAGCCCGGGATCAACTAATGAAAAACTGTTTTTT
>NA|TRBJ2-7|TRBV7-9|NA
CASSLDSYTYEQYF
TGTGCCAGCAGCTTAGATTCGTACACCTACGAGCAGTACTTC
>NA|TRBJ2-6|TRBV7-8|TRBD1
CASSLGSFGTGGSGSGANVLTF
TGTGCCAGCAGCTTAGGTTCATTCGGGACAGGGGGCTCCGGCTCTGGGGCCAACGTCCTGACTTTC
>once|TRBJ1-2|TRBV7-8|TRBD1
CASSLGQGGHGYTF
TGTGCCAGCAGCTTGGGACAGGGGGGTCATGGCTACACCTTC
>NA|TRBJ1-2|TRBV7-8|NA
CASRQGTYGYTF
TGTGCCAGCAGACAGGGAACCTATGGCTACACCTTC
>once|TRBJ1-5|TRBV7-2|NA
CASSLLSGNQPQHF
TGTGCCAGCAGCTTATTATCAGGGAACCAGCCCCAGCATTTT
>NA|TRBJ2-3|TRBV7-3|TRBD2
CASSFKGGSGGHTDTQYF
TGTGCCAGCAGCTTTAAGGGGGGTAGCGGGGGACACACAGATACGCAGTATTTT
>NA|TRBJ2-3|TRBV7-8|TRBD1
CASSLRGQGADTQYF
TGTGCCAGCAGCTTAAGAGGACAGGGGGCGGATACGCAGTATTTT
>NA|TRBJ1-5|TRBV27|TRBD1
CASSSSDRTDQPQHF
TGTGCCAGCAGTTCCTCGGACAGGACCGACCAGCCCCAGCATTTT
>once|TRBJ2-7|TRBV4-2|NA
CASSQGRESVYF
TGTGCCAGCAGCCAAGGCAGGGAATCTGTATACTTC
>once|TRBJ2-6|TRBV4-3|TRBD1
CASSLRTGGIVPFGANVLTF
TGCGCCAGCAGCCTACGGACAGGGGGCATCGTCCCCTTTGGGGCCAACGTCCTGACTTTC
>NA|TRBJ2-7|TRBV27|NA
CASSFHSGSKNEQYF
TGTGCCAGCAGTTTCCACAGTGGCTCTAAGAACGAGCAGTACTTC
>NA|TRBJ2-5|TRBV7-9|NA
CASSLGRELLETQYF
TGTGCCAGCAGCTTAGGCAGGGAACTCCTAGAGACCCAGTACTTC
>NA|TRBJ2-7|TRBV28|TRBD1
CASWDRSYEQYF
TGTGCCAGCTGGGACAGATCCTACGAGCAGTACTTC
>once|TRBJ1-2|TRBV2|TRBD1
CASRPDKGTGIYGGYTF
TGTGCCAGCAGACCGGACAAGGGGACAGGGATTTATGGCGGCTACACCTTC
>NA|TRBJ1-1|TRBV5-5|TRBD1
CASSNRDRAAEAFF
TGTGCCAGCAGCAACCGGGACAGGGCGGCTGAAGCTTTCTTT
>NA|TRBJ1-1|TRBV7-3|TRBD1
CASSPATTGITEAFF
TGTGCCAGCAGTCCAGCAACGACAGGGATCACTGAAGCTTTCTTT
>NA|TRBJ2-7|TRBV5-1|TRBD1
CASRPDRSSYEQYF
TGCGCCAGCAGACCGGACAGGAGCTCCTACGAGCAGTACTTC
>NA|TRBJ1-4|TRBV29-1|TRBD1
CSASTGGSEKLFF
TGCAGCGCTTCGACAGGGGGGTCTGAAAAACTGTTTTTT